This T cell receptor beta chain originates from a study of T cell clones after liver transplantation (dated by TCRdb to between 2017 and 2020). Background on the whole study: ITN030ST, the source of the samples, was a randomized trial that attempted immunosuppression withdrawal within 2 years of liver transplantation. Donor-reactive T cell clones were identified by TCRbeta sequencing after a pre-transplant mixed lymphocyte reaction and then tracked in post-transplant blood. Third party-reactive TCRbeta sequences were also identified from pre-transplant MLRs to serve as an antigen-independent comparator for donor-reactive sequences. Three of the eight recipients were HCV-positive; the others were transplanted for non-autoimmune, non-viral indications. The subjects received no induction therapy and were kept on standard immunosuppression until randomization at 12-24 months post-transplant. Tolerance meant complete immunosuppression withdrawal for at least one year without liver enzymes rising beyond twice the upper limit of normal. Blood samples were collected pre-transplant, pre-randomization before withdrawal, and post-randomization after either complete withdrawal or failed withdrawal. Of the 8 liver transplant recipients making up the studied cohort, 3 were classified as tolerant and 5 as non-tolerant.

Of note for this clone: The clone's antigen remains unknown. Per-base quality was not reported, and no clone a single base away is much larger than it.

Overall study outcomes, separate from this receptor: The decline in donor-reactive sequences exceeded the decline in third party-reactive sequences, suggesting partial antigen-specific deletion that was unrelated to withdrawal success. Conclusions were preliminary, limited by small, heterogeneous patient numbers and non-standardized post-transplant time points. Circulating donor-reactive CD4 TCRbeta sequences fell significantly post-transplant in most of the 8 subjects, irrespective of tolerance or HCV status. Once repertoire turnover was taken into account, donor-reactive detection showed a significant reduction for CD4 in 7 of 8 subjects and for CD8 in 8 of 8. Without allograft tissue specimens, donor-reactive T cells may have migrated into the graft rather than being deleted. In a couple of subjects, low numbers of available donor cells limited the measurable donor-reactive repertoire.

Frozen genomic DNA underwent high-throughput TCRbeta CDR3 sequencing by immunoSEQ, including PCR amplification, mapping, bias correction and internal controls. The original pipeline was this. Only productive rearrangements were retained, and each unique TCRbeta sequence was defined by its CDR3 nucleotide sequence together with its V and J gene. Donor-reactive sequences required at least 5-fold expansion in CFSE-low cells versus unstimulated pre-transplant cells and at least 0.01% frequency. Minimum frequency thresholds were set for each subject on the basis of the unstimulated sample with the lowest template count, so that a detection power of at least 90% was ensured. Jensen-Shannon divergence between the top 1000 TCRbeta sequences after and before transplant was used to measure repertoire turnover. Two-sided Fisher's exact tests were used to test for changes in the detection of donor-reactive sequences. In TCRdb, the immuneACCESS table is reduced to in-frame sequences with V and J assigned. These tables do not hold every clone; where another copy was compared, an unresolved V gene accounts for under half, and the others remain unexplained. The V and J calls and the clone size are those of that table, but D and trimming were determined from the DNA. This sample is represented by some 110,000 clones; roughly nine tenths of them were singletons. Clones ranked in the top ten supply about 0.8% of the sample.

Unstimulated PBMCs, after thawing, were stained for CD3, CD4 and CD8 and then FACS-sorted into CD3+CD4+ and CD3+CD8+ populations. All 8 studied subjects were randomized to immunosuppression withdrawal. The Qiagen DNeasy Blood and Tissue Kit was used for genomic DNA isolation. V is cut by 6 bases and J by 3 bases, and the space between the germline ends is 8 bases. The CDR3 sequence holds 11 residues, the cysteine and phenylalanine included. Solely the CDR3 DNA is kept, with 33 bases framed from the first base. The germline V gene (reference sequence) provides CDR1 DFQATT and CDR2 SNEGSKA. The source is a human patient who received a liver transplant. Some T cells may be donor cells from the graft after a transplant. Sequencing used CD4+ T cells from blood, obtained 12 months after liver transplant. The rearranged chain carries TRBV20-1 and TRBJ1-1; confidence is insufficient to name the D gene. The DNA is TGCAGTGCGAGGGTGTACACTGAAGCTTTCTTT. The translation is CSARVYTEAFF.